The source of this TCR beta chain is a study of CD8 T cells in Susac syndrome. Random hexamers served to reverse transcribe roughly 0.45 to 1 ug RNA. Via MiXCR, TCRdb re-called the immunoSEQ multiplex PCR reads, giving one row per CDR3 protein. The profile covers 170,000 or so distinct CDR3 sequences, with roughly 94% appearing a single time and about 0.1% taken by the ten largest. The TCR was taken from a human donor with Susac syndrome. Material: CD4+ T cells from PBMCs.

Written as DNA, the CDR3 is TGCAGTGCTACCCTTTCAGGGGGGGTTATGCGGGGCTACACCTTC. Protein: CSATLSGGVMRGYTF. The V gene is TRBV20-1, the J gene TRBJ1-2; 7 nucleotides line up with TRBD1. J was trimmed by 8 bases and V by 4 bases; bases with no gene match: 16. This CDR3 has 15 amino acids. CDR1 and CDR2 from the germline V gene are DFQATT and SNEGSKA (reference sequence).